What follows is one T cell receptor beta chain and its context. This record belongs to a study of blood T cell repertoires in COVID-19. Assay: immunoSEQ multiplex PCR; the TCRdb copy retains only in-frame clones and omits some. The data show about 210,000 clones, about 90% seen once. Donors in Cohort 3 who had recovered were those with two negative PCRs, healthcare professional clearance, or resolution of their symptoms. The CDR3 length is 16 residues. Per germline, CDR1 MNHEY and CDR2 SVGAGI. Deletions cut 0 bases from V and 8 bases from J, with 17 bases between. The chain links TRBV6-5 to TRBJ2-1; no reliable D call. The TCR sequence derives from a man under 40 who had recovered from COVID-19. The specimen sequenced was PBMCs or T cells enriched from blood (not recorded which). As DNA, the CDR3 is TGTGCCAGCAGTTACTCGATTTGGTCTTTAGCCCATGAGCAGTTCTTC. Protein product: CASSYSIWSLAHEQFF.